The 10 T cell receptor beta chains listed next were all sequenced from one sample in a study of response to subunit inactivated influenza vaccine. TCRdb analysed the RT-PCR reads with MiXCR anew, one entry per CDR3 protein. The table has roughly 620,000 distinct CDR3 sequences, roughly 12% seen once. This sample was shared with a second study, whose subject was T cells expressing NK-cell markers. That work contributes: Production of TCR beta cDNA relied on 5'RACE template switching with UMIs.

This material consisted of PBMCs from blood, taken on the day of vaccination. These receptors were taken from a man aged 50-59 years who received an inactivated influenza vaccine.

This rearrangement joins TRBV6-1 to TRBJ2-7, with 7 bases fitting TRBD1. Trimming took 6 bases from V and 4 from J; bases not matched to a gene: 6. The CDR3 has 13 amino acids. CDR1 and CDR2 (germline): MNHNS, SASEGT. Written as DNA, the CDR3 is TGTGCCAGCAGGAATAGACAGGGTTACGAGCAGTACTTC. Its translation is CASRNRQGYEQYF.

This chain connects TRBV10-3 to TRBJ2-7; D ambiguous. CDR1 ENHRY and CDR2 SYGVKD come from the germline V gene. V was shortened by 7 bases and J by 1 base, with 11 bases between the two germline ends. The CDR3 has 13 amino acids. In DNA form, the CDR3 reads TGTGCCATCATCACAGACACTTCCTACGAGCAGTACTTC. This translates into CAIITDTSYEQYF.

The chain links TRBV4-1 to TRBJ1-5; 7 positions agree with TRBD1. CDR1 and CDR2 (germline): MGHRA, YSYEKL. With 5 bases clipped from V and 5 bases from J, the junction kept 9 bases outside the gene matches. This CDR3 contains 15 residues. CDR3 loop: CASSYDTGAHQPQHF. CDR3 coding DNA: TGCGCCAGCAGCTACGATACAGGGGCCCATCAGCCCCAGCATTTT.

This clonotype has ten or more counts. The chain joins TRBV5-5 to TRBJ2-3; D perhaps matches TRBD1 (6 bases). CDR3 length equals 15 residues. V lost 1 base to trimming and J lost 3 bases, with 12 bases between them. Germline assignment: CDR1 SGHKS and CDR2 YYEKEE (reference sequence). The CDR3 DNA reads TGTGCCAGCAGCTTGTGGGGCAGGGGTACAGATACGCAGTATTTT. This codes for CASSLWGRGTDTQYF.

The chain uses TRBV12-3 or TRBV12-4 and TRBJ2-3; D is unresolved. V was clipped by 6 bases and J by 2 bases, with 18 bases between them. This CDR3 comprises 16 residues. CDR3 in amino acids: CASSPKGTHPTDTQYF. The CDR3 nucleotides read TGTGCCAGCAGCCCTAAAGGAACTCACCCCACAGATACGCAGTATTTT.

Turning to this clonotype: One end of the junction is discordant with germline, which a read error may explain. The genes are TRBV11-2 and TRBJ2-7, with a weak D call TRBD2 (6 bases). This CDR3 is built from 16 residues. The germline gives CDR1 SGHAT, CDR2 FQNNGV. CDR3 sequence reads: CASRLVPWVSGYEQYF. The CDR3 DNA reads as TGTGCCAGCAGATTAGTGCCATGGGTTAGCGGTTACGAGCAGTACTTC.

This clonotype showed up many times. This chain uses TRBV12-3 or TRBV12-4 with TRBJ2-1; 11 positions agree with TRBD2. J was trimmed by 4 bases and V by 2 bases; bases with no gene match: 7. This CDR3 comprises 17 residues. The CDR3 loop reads CASSLFGTSGAYNEQFF. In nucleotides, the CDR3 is TGTGCCAGCAGTTTATTCGGGACTAGCGGAGCTTACAATGAGCAGTTCTTC.

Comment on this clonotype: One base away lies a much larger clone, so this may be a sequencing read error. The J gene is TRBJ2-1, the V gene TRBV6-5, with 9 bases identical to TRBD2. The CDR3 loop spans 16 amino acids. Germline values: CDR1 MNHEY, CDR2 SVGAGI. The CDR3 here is CACSYSTSGKYNEQFF. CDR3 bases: TGTGCCTGCAGTTACTCGACTAGCGGAAAGTACAATGAGCAGTTCTTC.

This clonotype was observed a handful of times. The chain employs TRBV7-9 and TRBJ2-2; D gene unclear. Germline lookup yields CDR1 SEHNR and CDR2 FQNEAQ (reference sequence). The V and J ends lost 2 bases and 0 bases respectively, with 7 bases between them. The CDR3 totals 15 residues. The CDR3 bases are TGTGCCAGCAGCTTATGGGAACCGAACACCGGGGAGCTGTTTTTT. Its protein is CASSLWEPNTGELFF.

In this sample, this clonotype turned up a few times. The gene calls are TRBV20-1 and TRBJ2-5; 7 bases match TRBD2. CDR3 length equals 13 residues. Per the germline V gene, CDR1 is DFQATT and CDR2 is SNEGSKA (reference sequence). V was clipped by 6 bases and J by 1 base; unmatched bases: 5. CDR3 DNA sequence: TGCAGTGCCAGCGGGGTGGGCCAAGAGACCCAGTACTTC. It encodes CSASGVGQETQYF.